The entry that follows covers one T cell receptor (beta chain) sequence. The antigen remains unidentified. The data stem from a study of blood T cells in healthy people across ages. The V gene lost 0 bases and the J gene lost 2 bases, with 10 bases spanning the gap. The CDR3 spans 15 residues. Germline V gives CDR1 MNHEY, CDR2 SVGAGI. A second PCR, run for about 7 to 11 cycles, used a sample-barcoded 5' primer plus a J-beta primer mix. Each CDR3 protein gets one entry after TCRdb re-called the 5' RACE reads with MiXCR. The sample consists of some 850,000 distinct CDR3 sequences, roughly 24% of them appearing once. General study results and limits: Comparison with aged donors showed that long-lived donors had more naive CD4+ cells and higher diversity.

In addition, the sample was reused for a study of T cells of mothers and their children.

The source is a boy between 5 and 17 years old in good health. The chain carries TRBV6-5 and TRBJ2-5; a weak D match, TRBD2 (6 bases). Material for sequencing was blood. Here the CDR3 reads CASSYSGGIQETQYF. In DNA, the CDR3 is TGTGCCAGCAGTTACTCAGGAGGGATACAAGAGACCCAGTACTTC.